A selection of T cell receptor beta chains follows, all from one sample in a study of blood T cell repertoires in COVID-19. Profiled with immunoSEQ multiplex PCR; TCRdb holds only in-frame clones, not every one. The sample lists some 200,000 clones, 81% occurring once. Sequences were obtained from peripheral blood. The receptor source for this set is a woman over 75 with COVID-19, enrolled during active disease. The CDR3 runs from the conserved cysteine through the conserved F or W. D genes are given only for firm matches. Clone size is given for some rows only: seen once, a few or many times, or a class if the clone is expanded.

TRBV5-1,TRBJ2-1,.,.,TGCGCCAGCAGCCACGGCACAGGCAATGAGCAGTTCTTC,CASSHGTGNEQFF
TRBV29-1,TRBJ2-3,once,TRBD2,TGCAGCGTTGAGGGAGGAGCGGGAACCACAGATACGCAGTATTTT,CSVEGGAGTTDTQYF
TRBV10-3,TRBJ1-3,.,.,TGTGCCATCAACCAACCGGGGTTAGCTGGAAACACCATATATTTT,CAINQPGLAGNTIYF
TRBV5-1,TRBJ1-1,.,.,TGCGCCAGCAGCTTGGCAGAAGTGAACACTGAAGCTTTCTTT,CASSLAEVNTEAFF
TRBV4-3,TRBJ1-6,.,.,TGCGCCAGCAGCCAAAGGGGGGGTTCAGGTTCACCCCTCCACTTT,CASSQRGGSGSPLHF
TRBV19,TRBJ1-2,many,TRBD1,TGTGCCAGTACCCCGGGACAGGGAGCGGGTGGCTACACCTTC,CASTPGQGAGGYTF
TRBV15,TRBJ1-1,.,.,TGTGCCACCAGGGAAGGAACAGGGTATCTATTT,CATREGTGYLF
TRBV5-6,TRBJ1-3,.,.,TGTGCCAGCAGCTCGCGGAGGGTATTTGGAAACACCATATATTTT,CASSSRRVFGNTIYF
TRBV5-1,TRBJ2-7,.,.,TGCGCCAGCAGCGAGTTTAACGAGCAGTACTTC,CASSEFNEQYF
TRBV7-9,TRBJ2-7,.,TRBD1,TGTGCCAGCAGCTTAGCGGCCAGGGGGAAGTACGAGCAGTACTTC,CASSLAARGKYEQYF
TRBV7-9,TRBJ2-1,.,.,TGTGCCAGCAGCTTGACAGGCAATGAGCAGTTCTTC,CASSLTGNEQFF
TRBV24-1,TRBJ2-3,.,.,TGTGCCACCAGTGATTCTGGGCAGGGTGGGTATACGCAGTATTTT,CATSDSGQGGYTQYF
TRBV5-1,TRBJ2-7,.,.,TGCGCCAGCAGCTTACTCGGCTCCTACGAGCAGTACTTC,CASSLLGSYEQYF
TRBV11-2,TRBJ1-4,few,TRBD1,TGTGCCAGCAGCTCAACGACAGGGGAAAAACTGTTTTTT,CASSSTTGEKLFF
TRBV6-2/TRBV6-3,TRBJ2-7,.,.,TGTGCCAGCAGCCCGGGACTTCTCCTCTACGAGCAGTACTTC,CASSPGLLLYEQYF
TRBV7-6,TRBJ2-5,.,.,TGTGCCAGCAGCATAAGGTCCGGGGGCCAAGAGACCCAGTACTTC,CASSIRSGGQETQYF
TRBV5-1,TRBJ2-1,.,TRBD2,TGCGCCAGCAGCTTTCTGGTTTGGCGGGAGGTGTGGAATGAGCAGTTCTTC,CASSFLVWREVWNEQFF
TRBV24-1,TRBJ2-7,once,.,TGTGCCACCGCCCCTTCTATGGGGGCGCGGAGCGAGCAGTACTTC,CATAPSMGARSEQYF
TRBV3-1/TRBV3-2,TRBJ2-5,.,TRBD1,TGTGCCAGCAGCCAAGGGGGGGGACAGGGAGGGACCCAGTACTTC,CASSQGGGQGGTQYF
TRBV28,TRBJ2-5,once,TRBD1,TGTGCCAGCAGTTCCCGTAAGGGGGCACGGGAGACCCAGTACTTC,CASSSRKGARETQYF
TRBV2,TRBJ1-4,.,.,TGTGCCAGCAGACAGGGACCAGGTGAAAAACTGTTTTTT,CASRQGPGEKLFF
TRBV5-1,TRBJ2-3,.,TRBD1,TGCGCCAGCAGCTCTCAGGGGGATAAGAACACAGATACGCAGTATTTT,CASSSQGDKNTDTQYF
TRBV28,TRBJ2-7,.,TRBD1,TGTGCCAGCAGCCTATCTGACAGGGGGTTCGATTACGAGCAGTACTTC,CASSLSDRGFDYEQYF
TRBV2,TRBJ2-5,.,TRBD1,TGTGCCAGCAGTAATGCACAGGGGGCCTTATCTGGGACCCAGTACTTC,CASSNAQGALSGTQYF
TRBV5-4,TRBJ1-2,.,TRBD1,TGTGCCAGCAGCTACCCGGACAGGGGGATAAGGGCTAACTATGGCTACACCTTC,CASSYPDRGIRANYGYTF
TRBV6-2/TRBV6-3,TRBJ1-6,.,TRBD1,TGTGCCAGCAGTTACGGACAGGGGGAGATCACCTATAATTCACCCCTCCACTTT,CASSYGQGEITYNSPLHF
TRBV5-4,TRBJ1-1,few,.,TGTGCCAGCAGCTTGCCTATACCAAACACTGAAGCTTTCTTT,CASSLPIPNTEAFF
TRBV5-8,TRBJ1-5,.,.,TGTGCCAGCAGCTTGGGTAGACAGTTCAATCAGCCCCGGCATTTT,CASSLGRQFNQPRHF
TRBV5-6,TRBJ2-7,.,TRBD1,TGTGCCAGCAGCGAGGGACAGGGGCTGGATGAGTACTTC,CASSEGQGLDEYF
TRBV5-1,TRBJ1-2,few,TRBD1,TGCGCCAGCAGCTTGGCCCCGGACAGGTCCTATGGCTACACCTTC,CASSLAPDRSYGYTF
TRBV10-3,TRBJ1-1,.,TRBD1,TGTGCCATCAGACCGGGACAGGGGGCGAAAGCTTTCTTT,CAIRPGQGAKAFF
TRBV9,TRBJ1-2,.,.,TGTGCCAGCAGCGGCGAGGGCTATGGCTACACCTTC,CASSGEGYGYTF
TRBV20-1,TRBJ2-7,.,TRBD1,TGCAGTGCTAGTGAACAGGGGGCTGGTTACGAGCAGTACTTC,CSASEQGAGYEQYF
TRBV9,TRBJ1-6,.,TRBD1,TGTGCCAGCAGCCCGAGACAGGGGAATTCACCCCTCCACTTT,CASSPRQGNSPLHF